The clone carrying this T cell receptor (beta chain) appeared a few times. The source of the sample is a study of T cell repertoires in cytomegalovirus infection. Study at large: CMV infection together with matching HLA type was indicated by public TCR beta signatures.

The CDR3 extends over 19 amino acids. Trimming took off 0 bases at V and 3 bases at J, with 22 bases between the two ends. CDR1 and CDR2 from the germline V gene are SEHNR and FQNEAQ (reference sequence). TCRdb analysed the reads with MiXCR anew, one entry per CDR3 protein. The profile shows 150,000 to 200,000 distinct CDR3 sequences, over 25% of them singletons. This clonotype was obtained from a human donor in good health (CMV status not recorded). Some clones in this sample may be carry-over from other donors' samples. The specimen sequenced was PBMCs. V and J are TRBV7-9 and TRBJ2-3; perhaps TRBD1 as D (6 bases). In DNA, the CDR3 is TGTGCCAGCAGCTTAGCGCGGATTTTTGAGTCACAGGGAACAGATACGCAGTATTTT. This encodes CASSLARIFESQGTDTQYF. Variable domain in full (rest from reference TRBV7-9 and TRBJ2-3): DTGVSQNPRHKITKRGQNVTFRCDPISEHNRLYWYRQTLGQGPEFLTYFQNEAQLEKSRLLSDRFSAERPKGSFSTLEIQRTEQGDSAMYLCASSLARIFESQGTDTQYFGPGTRLTVL.